This record covers a single T cell receptor beta chain. Per the original methods: Cell counts per sample came from amplifying reference gene primers. TCRdb keeps only in-frame clones here, not all; method: immunoSEQ multiplex PCR. V and J calls and clone size come straight from that table; D and trimming were deduced from the DNA. The table records around 95,000 clones, about 84% of them present only once. The data stem from a study of blood T cell repertoires in COVID-19. The overall study: Whether acute or convalescent, the COVID-19 samples came from the United States, Italy and Spain. T cells, B-cell-depleted T cells, or PBMCs supplied cDNA or gDNA.

The sample was peripheral blood. This receptor was obtained from a woman at least 80 years old with acute or convalescent COVID-19.

The CDR3 is CASSQDTGAYGYTF. CDR3 bases: TGCGCCAGCAGCCAAGATACAGGGGCCTATGGCTACACCTTC. J is TRBJ1-2 and V is TRBV4-3; 7 bases align to TRBD1. V trimming: 0 bases; J trimming: 4 bases; junction bases outside the gene matches: 2. Germline V gene lookup returns CDR1 LGHNA and CDR2 YSLEER. This CDR3 region has 14 residues.